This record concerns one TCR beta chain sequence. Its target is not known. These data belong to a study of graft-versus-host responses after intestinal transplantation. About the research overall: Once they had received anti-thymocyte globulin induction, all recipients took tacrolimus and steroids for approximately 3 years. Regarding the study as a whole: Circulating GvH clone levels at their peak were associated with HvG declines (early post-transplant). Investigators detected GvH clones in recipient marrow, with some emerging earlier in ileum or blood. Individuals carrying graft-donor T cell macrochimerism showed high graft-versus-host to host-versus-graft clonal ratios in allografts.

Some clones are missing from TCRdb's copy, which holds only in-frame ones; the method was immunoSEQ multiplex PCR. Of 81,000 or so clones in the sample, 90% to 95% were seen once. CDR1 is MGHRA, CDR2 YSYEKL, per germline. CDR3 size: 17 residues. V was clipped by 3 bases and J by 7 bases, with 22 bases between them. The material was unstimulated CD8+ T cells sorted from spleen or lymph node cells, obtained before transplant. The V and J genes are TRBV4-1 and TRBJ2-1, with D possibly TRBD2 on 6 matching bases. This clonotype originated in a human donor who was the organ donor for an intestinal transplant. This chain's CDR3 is CASSHGPAGSTNNEQFF. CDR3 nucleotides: TGCGCCAGCAGCCACGGTCCAGCGGGTTCTACGAATAATGAGCAGTTCTTC.